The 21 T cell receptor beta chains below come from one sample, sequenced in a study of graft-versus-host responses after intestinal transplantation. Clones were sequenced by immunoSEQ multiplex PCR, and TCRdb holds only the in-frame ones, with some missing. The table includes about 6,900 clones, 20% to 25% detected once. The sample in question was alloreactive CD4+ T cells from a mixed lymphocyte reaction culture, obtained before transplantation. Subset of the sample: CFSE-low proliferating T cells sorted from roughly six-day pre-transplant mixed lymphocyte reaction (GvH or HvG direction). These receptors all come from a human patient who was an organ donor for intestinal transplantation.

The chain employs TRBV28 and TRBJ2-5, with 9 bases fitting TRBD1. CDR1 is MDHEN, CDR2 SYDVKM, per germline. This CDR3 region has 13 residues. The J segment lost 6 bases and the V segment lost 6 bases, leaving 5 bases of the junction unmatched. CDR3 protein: CASSPDRGQTQYF. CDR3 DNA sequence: TGTGCCAGCAGCCCGGACAGGGGTCAGACCCAGTACTTC.

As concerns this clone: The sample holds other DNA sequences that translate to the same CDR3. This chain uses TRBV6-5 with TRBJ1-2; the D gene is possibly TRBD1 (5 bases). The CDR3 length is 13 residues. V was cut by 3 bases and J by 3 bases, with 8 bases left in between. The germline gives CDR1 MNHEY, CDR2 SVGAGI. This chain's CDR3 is CASSYSGDYGYTF. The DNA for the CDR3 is TGTGCCAGCAGTTATTCGGGGGACTATGGCTACACCTTC.

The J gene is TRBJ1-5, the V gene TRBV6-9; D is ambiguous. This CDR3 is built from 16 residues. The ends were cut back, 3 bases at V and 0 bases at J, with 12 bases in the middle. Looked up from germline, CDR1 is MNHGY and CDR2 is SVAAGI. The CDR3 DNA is TGTGCCAGCAGTTACTCGACGGGCATTAGCAATCAGCCCCAGCATTTT. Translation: CASSYSTGISNQPQHF.

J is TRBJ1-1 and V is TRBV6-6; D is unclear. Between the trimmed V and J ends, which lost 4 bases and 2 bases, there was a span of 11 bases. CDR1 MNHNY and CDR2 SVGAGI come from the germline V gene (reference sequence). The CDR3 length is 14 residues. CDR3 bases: TGTGCCAGCAGTTTGGCAGCCATTAACACTGAAGCTTTCTTT. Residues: CASSLAAINTEAFF.

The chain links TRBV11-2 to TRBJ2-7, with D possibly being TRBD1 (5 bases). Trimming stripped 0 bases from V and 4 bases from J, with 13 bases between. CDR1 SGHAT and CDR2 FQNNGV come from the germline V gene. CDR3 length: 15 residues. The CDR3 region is CASSLDRVGSYEQYF. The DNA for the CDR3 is TGTGCCAGCAGCTTAGACAGGGTGGGATCTTACGAGCAGTACTTC.

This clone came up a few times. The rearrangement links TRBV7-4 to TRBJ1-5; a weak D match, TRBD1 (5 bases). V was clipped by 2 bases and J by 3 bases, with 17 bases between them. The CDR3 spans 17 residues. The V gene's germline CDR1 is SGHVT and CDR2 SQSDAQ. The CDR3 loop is CASSLLWGQGPNQPQHF. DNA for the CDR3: TGTGCCAGCAGCTTACTTTGGGGCCAGGGCCCCAATCAGCCCCAGCATTTT. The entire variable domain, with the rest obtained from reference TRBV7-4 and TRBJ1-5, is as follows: GAGVSQSPRYKVAKRGRDVALRCDSISGHVTLYWYRQTLGQGSEVLTYSQSDAQRDKSGRPSGRFSAERPERSVSTLKIQRTEQGDSAVYLCASSLLWGQGPNQPQHFGDGTRLSIL.

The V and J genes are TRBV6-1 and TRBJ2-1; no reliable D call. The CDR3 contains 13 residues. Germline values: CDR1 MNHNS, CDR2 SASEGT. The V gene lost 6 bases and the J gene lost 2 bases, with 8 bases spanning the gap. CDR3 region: CASRGNAYNEQFF. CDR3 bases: TGTGCCAGCAGGGGGAACGCCTACAATGAGCAGTTCTTC.

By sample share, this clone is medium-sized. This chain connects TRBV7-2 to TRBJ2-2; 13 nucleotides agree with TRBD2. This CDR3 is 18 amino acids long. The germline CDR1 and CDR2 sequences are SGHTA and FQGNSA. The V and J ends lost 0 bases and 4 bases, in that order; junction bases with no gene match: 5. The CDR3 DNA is TGTGCCAGCAGCTTAGCGCTACTAGCGGGAGGGGGCACCGGGGAGCTGTTTTTT. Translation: CASSLALLAGGGTGELFF.

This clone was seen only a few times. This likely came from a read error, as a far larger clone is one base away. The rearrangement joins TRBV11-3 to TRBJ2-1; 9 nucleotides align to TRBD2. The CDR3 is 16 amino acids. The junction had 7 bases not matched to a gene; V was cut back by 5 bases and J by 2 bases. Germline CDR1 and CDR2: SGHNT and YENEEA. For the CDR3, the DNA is TGTGCCAGCAGCCAACTACTAGCGGGTCCCTACAATGAGCAGTTCTTC. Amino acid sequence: CASSQLLAGPYNEQFF.

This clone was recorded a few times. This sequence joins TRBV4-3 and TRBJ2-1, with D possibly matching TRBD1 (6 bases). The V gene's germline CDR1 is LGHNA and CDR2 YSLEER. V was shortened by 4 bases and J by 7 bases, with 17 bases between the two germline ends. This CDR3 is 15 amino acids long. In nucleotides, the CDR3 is TGCGCCAGCAGCCCCCAATACAGGGATAGGAATGAGCAGTTCTTC. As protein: CASSPQYRDRNEQFF.

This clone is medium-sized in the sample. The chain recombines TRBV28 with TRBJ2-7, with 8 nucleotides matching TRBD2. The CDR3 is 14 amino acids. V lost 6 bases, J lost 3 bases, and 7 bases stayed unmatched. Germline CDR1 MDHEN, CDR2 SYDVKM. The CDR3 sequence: CASSKRESFYEQYF. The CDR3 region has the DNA TGTGCCAGCAGCAAGCGGGAGTCGTTCTACGAGCAGTACTTC.

CDR3: CASTSLNEQFF. CDR3 nucleotides: TGTGCCAGCACTTCCCTCAATGAGCAGTTCTTC. The rearrangement links TRBV7-1 to TRBJ2-1; no reliable D call. TRBV7-1 is classed as an ORF, of uncertain function. The length of the CDR3 is 11 residues. The V gene lost 7 bases and the J gene lost 6 bases, with 7 bases spanning the gap.

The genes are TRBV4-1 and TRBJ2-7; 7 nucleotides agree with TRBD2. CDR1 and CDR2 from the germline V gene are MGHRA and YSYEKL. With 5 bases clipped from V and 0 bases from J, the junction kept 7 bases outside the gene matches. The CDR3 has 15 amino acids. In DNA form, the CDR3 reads TGCGCCAGCAGCATTCGCGGGGGAGGCTCCTACGAGCAGTACTTC. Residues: CASSIRGGGSYEQYF.

CDR3 sequence reads: CATSRDLRLVFVEQFF. The DNA of the CDR3 is TGTGCCACCAGCAGAGATCTCCGACTAGTATTCGTTGAGCAGTTCTTC. The chain links TRBV15 to TRBJ2-1; possible D gene TRBD2, 6 bases. The V end was cut by 0 bases, the J end by 9 bases, with 18 bases between. Germline-derived CDR1 and CDR2 are LNHNV and YYDKDF (reference sequence). There are 16 residues in the CDR3.

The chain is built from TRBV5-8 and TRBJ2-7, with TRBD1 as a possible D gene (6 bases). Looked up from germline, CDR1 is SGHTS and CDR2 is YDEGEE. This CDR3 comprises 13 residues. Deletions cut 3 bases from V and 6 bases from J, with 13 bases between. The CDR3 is CASSSYIGGEQYF. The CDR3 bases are TGTGCCAGCAGCTCCTACATAGGGGGCGAGCAGTACTTC.

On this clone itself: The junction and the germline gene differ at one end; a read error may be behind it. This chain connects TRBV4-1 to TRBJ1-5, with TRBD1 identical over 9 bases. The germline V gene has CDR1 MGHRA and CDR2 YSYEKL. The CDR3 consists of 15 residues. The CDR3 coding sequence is TGTGCCAGCAGCCCCCGGGACAGGGAGTCTCAGCCCCAGCATTTT. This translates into CASSPRDRESQPQHF.

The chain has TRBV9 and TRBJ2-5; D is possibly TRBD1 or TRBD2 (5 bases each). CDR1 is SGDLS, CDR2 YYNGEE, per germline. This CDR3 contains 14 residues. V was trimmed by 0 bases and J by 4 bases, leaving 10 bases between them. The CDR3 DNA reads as TGTGCCAGCAGCGTAGGGTGGGGACGAGAGACCCAGTACTTC. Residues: CASSVGWGRETQYF. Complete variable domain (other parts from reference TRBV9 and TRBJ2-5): DSGVTQTPKHLITATGQRVTLRCSPRSGDLSVYWYQQSLDQGLQFLIQYYNGEERAKGNILERFSAQQFPDLHSELNLSSLELGDSALYFCASSVGWGRETQYFGPGTRLLVL.

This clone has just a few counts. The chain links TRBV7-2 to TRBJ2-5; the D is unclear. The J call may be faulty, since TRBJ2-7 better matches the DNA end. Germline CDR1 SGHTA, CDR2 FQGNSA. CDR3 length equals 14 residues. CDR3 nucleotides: TGTGCCAGCAGCTCTCGTTATCGGATCTACGAGCAGTACTTC. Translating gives CASSSRYRIYEQYF.

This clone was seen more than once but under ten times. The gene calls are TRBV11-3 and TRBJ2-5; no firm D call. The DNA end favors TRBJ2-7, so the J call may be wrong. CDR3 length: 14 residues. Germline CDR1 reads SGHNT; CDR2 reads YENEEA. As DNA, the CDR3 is TGTGCCAGCAGCCCCGGGCCCCGACCCTACGAGCAGTACTTC. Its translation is CASSPGPRPYEQYF.

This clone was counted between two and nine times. CDR3 DNA: TGTGCCAGCAGCAAAGAATGCAGGACAGGGGTTTTAGGCAATCAGCCCCAGCATTTT. Its translation: CASSKECRTGVLGNQPQHF. The chain uses TRBV21-1 and TRBJ1-5; the tabulated D call, TRBD1, remains unverified against the DNA. TRBV21-1 is described as a pseudogene. CDR3 size: 19 residues.

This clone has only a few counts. The CDR3 region is CASSRGLVGGDTQYF. CDR3 coding DNA: TGTGCCAGCAGCCGGGGACTAGTTGGGGGAGATACGCAGTATTTT. V and J are TRBV5-8 and TRBJ2-3; 8 nucleotides agree with TRBD2. Losses at the gene ends were 4 bases for V and 5 bases for J; bases not matched to a gene: 9. CDR1 SGHTS and CDR2 YDEGEE come from the germline V gene. The length of the CDR3 is 15 residues.